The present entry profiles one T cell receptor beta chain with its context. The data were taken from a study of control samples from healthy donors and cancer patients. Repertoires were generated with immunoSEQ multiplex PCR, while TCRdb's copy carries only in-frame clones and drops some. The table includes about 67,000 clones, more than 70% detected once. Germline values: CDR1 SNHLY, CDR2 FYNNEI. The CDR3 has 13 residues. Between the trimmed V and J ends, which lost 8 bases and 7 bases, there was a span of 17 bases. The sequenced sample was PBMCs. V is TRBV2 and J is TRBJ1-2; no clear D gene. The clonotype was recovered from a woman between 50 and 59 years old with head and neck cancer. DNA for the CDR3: TGTGCCAGCCGGACGTACATATCCGGTGGCTACACCTTC. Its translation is CASRTYISGGYTF.